Described below is a single T cell receptor beta chain sequence and its context. The sample belongs to a study of CXCR3-negative and CXCR3-positive naive CD8 T cells. UMI-labeled 5' RACE TRB cDNA libraries were prepared from the cells. For each CDR3 protein, TCRdb gives one entry from its re-call of the 5' RACE reads, without DNA. The sample totals some 130,000 distinct CDR3 sequences. The CDR3 loop spans 13 amino acids. Germline CDR1 is SQVTM and CDR2 is ANQGSEA. This TCR was sampled from a human donor in good health. Some clones in this sample may be carry-over from other donors' samples. Sequencing used naive CXCR3- CD8+ T cells from blood. Described subset: CD45RO-CCR7+CD27+CD95- naive CD8+ T cells lacking CXCR3 (TNR3-). The V and J genes are TRBV29-1 and TRBJ2-7; TCRdb lists TRBD1, though no DNA is available to test this call. The CDR3 spells CSVLRQGIHEQYF.